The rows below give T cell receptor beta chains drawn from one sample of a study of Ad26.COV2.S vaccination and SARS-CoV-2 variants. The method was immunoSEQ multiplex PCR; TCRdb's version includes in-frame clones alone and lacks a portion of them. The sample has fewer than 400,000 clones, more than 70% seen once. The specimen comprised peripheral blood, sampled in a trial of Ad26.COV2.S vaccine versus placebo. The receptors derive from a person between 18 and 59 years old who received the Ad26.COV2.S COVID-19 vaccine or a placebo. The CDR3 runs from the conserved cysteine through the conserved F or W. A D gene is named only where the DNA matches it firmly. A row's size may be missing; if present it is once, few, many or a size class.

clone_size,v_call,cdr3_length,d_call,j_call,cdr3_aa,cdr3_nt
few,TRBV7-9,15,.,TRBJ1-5,CASSLDGRSNQPQHF,TGTGCCAGCAGCTTAGACGGGCGTAGCAATCAGCCCCAGCATTTT
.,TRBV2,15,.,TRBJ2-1,CASSARGAAYNEQFF,TGTGCCAGCAGTGCCCGGGGGGCCGCTTACAATGAGCAGTTCTTC
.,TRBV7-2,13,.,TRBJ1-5,CASSPRYNQPQHF,TGTGCCAGCAGCCCCCGGTACAATCAGCCCCAGCATTTT
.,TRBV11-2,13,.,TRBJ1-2,CASSIDRTAGYTF,TGTGCCAGCAGCATCGACCGGACAGCTGGCTACACCTTC
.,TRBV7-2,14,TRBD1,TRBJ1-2,CASSLDRGTSGYTF,TGTGCCAGCAGTTTGGACAGGGGAACCTCTGGCTACACCTTC
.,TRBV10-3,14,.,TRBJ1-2,CAISESGVDGYYTF,TGTGCCATCAGTGAGTCGGGGGTGGACGGTTACTACACCTTC
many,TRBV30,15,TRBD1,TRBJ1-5,CAWSEQGSSNQPQHF,TGTGCCTGGAGTGAACAGGGGAGTAGCAATCAGCCCCAGCATTTT
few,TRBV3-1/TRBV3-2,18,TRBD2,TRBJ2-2,CASSQSGTSGGYTGELFF,TGTGCCAGCAGCCAATCCGGGACTAGCGGGGGATACACCGGGGAGCTGTTTTTT
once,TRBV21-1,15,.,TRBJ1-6,CASSRDPLDNSPLHF,TGTGCCAGCAGTAGGGATCCCCTCGATAATTCACCCCTCCACTTT
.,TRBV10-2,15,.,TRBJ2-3,CASSRGGRDTDTQYF,TGCGCCAGCAGTAGGGGGGGGCGAGACACAGATACGCAGTATTTT
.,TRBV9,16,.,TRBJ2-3,CASSVDLARGPDTQYF,TGTGCCAGCAGCGTAGACTTGGCCAGGGGACCAGATACGCAGTATTTT
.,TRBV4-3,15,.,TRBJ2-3,CASSLARTLTSTQYF,TGCGCCAGCAGCCTAGCCCGGACCTTAACGAGCACGCAGTATTTT
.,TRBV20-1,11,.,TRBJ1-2,CSARGRHGYTF,TGCAGTGCTAGAGGGAGGCATGGCTACACCTTC
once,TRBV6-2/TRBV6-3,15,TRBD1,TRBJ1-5,CASSRDRWAVQPQHF,TGTGCCAGCAGCCGGGACAGGTGGGCTGTTCAGCCCCAGCATTTT
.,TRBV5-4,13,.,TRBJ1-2,CASSLGQRNGYTF,TGTGCCAGCAGCTTGGGACAGAGAAATGGCTACACCTTC
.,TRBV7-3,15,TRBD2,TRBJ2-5,CASSAGLAAQETQYF,TGTGCCAGCAGCGCGGGACTAGCGGCACAAGAGACCCAGTACTTC
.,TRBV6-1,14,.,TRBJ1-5,CASSERVGNQPQHF,TGTGCCAGCAGTGAAAGAGTTGGCAATCAGCCCCAGCATTTT
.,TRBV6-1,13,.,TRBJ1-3,CASSLPEMVTIYF,TGTGCCAGCAGTCTTCCTGAAATGGTCACCATATATTTT
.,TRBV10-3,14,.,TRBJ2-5,CAISEVRAQETQYF,TGTGCCATCAGTGAGGTGAGAGCCCAAGAGACCCAGTACTTC
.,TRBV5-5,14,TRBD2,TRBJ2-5,CASSSWTSLETQYF,TGTGCCAGCAGCTCCTGGACTAGCTTGGAGACCCAGTACTTC
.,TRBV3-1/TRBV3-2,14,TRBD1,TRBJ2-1,CASSRGQSYNEQFF,TGTGCCAGCAGCCGGGGACAGTCCTACAATGAGCAGTTCTTC
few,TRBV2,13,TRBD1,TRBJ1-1,CASSRQGYTEAFF,TGTGCCAGCAGTAGACAGGGATACACTGAAGCTTTCTTT
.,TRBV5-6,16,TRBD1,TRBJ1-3,CASSWTGIHSGNTIYF,TGTGCCAGCAGCTGGACAGGGATACACTCTGGAAACACCATATATTTT
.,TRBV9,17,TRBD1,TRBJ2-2,CASSVWGGTGVTGELFF,TGTGCCAGCAGCGTATGGGGTGGGACAGGGGTGACGGGGGAGCTGTTTTTT
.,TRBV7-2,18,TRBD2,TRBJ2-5,CASSLGGASGGAGETQYF,TGTGCCAGCAGCTTAGGGGGGGCGAGCGGGGGGGCAGGAGAGACCCAGTACTTC
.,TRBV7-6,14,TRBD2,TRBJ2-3,CASSWGGSTDTQYF,TGTGCCAGCAGCTGGGGGGGGAGCACAGATACGCAGTATTTT
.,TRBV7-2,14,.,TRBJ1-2,CASSLNPGAYGYTF,TGTGCCAGCAGCTTAAATCCAGGGGCCTATGGCTACACCTTC
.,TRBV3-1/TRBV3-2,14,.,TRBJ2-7,CASSHGDRSYEQYF,TGTGCCAGCAGCCATGGCGACAGGTCCTACGAGCAGTACTTC
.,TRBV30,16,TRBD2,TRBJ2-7,CAWTGLAGKNRYEQYF,TGTGCCTGGACCGGACTAGCGGGGAAGAACAGGTACGAGCAGTACTTC
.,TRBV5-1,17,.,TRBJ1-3,CASSLVAGRVSGNTIYF,TGCGCCAGCAGCTTGGTGGCAGGGAGGGTCTCTGGAAACACCATATATTTT
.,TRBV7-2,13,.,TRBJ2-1,CATTAGYYNEQFF,TGTGCCACCACGGCAGGGTACTACAATGAGCAGTTCTTC
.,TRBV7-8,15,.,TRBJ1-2,CASTPNPGAVGGYTF,TGTGCCAGCACCCCAAATCCGGGGGCAGTTGGTGGCTACACCTTC
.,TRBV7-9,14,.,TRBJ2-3,CASSPDWITDTQYF,TGTGCCAGCAGCCCGGACTGGATCACAGATACGCAGTATTTT
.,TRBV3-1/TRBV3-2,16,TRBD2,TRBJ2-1,CASSPGTSGRGDEQFF,TGTGCCAGCAGCCCCGGGACTAGCGGACGGGGCGATGAGCAGTTCTTC
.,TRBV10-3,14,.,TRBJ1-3,CATQLRTAGNTIYF,TGTGCCACCCAACTTCGGACCGCTGGAAACACCATATATTTT
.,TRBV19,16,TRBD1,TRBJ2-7,CASSIASTGGVYEQYF,TGTGCCAGTAGTATAGCCTCGACAGGGGGGGTCTACGAGCAGTACTTC
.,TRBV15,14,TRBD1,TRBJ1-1,CATSRVGSGTGAFF,TGTGCCACCAGCAGAGTAGGTTCAGGGACAGGAGCTTTCTTT
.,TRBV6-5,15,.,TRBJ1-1,CASPPIAGIGTEAFF,TGTGCCAGCCCCCCGATCGCAGGTATTGGTACTGAAGCTTTCTTT
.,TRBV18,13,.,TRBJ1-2,CASSPARIDGYTF,TGTGCCAGCTCACCAGCTAGGATTGATGGCTACACCTTC
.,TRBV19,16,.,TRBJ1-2,CASSLRQASAPNGYTF,TGTGCCAGTAGTCTCCGACAGGCCTCGGCTCCTAATGGCTACACCTTC
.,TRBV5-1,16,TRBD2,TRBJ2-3,CASSLSGLAGTDTQYF,TGCGCCAGCAGCTTATCGGGACTAGCGGGCACAGATACGCAGTATTTT
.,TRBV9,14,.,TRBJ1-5,CASSDSNSNQPQHF,TGTGCCAGCAGTGACAGCAATAGCAATCAGCCCCAGCATTTT
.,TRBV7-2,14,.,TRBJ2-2,CASSRRQVTGELFF,TGTGCCAGCAGCCGGAGACAAGTCACCGGGGAGCTGTTTTTT
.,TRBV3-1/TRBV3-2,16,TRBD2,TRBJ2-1,CASSQGLGGIPNEQFF,TGTGCCAGCAGCCAAGGACTCGGGGGGATCCCCAATGAGCAGTTCTTC
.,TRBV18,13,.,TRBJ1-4,CASSPRDGEKLFF,TGTGCCAGCTCACCACGGGACGGTGAAAAACTGTTTTTT
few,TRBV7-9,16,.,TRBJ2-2,CASSVPIAPNTGELFF,TGTGCCAGCAGCGTTCCTATAGCCCCGAACACCGGGGAGCTGTTTTTT
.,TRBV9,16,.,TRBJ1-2,CASSARTGTGSDGYTF,TGTGCCAGCAGCGCCAGAACAGGGACGGGGTCAGATGGCTACACCTTC
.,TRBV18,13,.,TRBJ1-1,CASSPVRGSPAFF,TGTGCCAGCTCACCAGTACGCGGATCTCCAGCTTTCTTT
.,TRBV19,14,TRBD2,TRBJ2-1,CASSRSGGPNEQFF,TGTGCCAGTAGTAGGAGCGGGGGTCCGAATGAGCAGTTCTTC
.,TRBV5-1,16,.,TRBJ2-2,CASSSSPGGNFGELFF,.
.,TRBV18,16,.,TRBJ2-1,CASSPPNRVSYNEQFF,TGTGCCAGCTCACCCCCCAATAGGGTTTCGTACAATGAGCAGTTCTTC
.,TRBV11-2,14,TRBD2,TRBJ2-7,CATRGGKGAYEQYF,TGTGCCACCCGGGGGGGGAAGGGGGCCTACGAGCAGTACTTC
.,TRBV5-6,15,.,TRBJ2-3,CASSFLDGNTDTQYF,TGTGCCAGCAGCTTCCTGGACGGGAACACAGATACGCAGTATTTT
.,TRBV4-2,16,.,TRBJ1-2,CASSQGWAGSNYGYTF,TGTGCCAGCAGCCAAGGGTGGGCGGGGTCTAACTATGGCTACACCTTC
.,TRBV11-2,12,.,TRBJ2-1,CASSFVSVEQFF,TGTGCCAGCAGCTTTGTTTCGGTCGAGCAGTTCTTC